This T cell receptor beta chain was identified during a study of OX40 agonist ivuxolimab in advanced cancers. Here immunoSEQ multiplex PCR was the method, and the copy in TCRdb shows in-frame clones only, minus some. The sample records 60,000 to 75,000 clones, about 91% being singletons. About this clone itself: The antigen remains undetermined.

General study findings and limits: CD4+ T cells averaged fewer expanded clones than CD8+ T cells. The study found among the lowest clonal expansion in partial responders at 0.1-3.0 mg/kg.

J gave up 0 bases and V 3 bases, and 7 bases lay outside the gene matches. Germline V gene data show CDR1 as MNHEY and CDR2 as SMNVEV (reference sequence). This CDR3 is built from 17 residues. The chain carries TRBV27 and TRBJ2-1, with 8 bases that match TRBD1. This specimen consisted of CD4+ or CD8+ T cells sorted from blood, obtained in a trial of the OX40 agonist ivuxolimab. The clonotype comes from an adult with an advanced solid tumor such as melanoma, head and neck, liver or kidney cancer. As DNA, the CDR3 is TGTGCCAGCAGTTTTAACAGGGGGTTTAGCTCCTACAATGAGCAGTTCTTC. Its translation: CASSFNRGFSSYNEQFF.